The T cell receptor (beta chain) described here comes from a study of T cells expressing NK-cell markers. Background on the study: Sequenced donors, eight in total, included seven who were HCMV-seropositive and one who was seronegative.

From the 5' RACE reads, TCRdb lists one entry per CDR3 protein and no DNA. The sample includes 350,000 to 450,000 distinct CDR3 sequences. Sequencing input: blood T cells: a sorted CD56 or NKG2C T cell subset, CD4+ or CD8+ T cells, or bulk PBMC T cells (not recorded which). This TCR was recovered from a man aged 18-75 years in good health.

The CDR3 loop is CASSVGSSSYNEQFF. The gene calls are TRBV7-2 and TRBJ2-1. This CDR3 comprises 15 residues. Germline CDR1 SGHTA, CDR2 FQGNSA.